The clone carrying this T cell receptor beta chain was counted only a few times. Its antigen is not identified. Since all of the isolated RNA was reverse transcribed, expressed TCRB transcripts were what got sequenced. Samples of naive, central memory and regulatory T cells yielded a mean of about 3.5 million reads. Method: immunoSEQ multiplex PCR; TCRdb's copy keeps in-frame clones and lacks some. This repertoire shows about 410,000 clones, over 11% found once; its top ten account for 0.03% to 0.04%. These data are taken from a study of beta chain features in type 1 diabetes. CDR1 and CDR2 (germline): SGDLS, YYNGEE. The CDR3 consists of 10 residues. Points from the study as a whole: Shorter TCRB CDR3s, moderately but significantly so, were found in Type 1 diabetes patients in all four CD4+ subsets. For patients and controls alike, PCR might favor shorter templates to the same degree. Still unanswered here is whether HLA type influences TCRB rearrangement.

The TCR comes from a man aged 25-45 years in good health. Sequenced sample: naive CD4+ T cells from blood. V usage is TRBV9 and J usage is TRBJ1-5, with D perhaps TRBD1 (5 bases). The CDR3 reads CSLGDQPQHF. In DNA, the CDR3 is TGTTCCCTGGGGGATCAGCCCCAGCATTTT.